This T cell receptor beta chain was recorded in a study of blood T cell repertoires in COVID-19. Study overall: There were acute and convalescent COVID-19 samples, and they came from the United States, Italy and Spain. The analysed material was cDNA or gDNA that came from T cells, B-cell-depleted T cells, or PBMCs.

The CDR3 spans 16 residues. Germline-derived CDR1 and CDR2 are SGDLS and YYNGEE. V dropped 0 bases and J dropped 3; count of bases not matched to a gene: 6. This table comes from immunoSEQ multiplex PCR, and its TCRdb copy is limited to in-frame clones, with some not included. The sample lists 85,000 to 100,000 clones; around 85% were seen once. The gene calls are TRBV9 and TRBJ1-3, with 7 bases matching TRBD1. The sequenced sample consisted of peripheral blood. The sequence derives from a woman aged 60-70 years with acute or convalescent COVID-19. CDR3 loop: CASSVETGVIGNTIYF. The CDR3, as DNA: TGTGCCAGCAGCGTAGAAACAGGGGTAATTGGAAACACCATATATTTT.